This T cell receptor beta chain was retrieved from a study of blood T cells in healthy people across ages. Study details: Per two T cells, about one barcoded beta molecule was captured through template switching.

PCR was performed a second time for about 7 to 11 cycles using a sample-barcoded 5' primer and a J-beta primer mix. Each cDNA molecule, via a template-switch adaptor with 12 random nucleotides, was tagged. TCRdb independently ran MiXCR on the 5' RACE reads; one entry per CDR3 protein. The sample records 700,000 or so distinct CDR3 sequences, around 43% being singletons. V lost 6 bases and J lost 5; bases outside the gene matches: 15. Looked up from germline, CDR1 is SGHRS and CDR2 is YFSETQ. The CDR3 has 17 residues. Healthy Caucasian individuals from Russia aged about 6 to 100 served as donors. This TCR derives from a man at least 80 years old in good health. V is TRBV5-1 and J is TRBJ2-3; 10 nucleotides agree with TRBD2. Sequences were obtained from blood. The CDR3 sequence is CASTLTGTSESVDTQYF. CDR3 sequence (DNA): TGCGCCAGCACCCTAACCGGGACTAGCGAATCAGTAGATACGCAGTATTTT.